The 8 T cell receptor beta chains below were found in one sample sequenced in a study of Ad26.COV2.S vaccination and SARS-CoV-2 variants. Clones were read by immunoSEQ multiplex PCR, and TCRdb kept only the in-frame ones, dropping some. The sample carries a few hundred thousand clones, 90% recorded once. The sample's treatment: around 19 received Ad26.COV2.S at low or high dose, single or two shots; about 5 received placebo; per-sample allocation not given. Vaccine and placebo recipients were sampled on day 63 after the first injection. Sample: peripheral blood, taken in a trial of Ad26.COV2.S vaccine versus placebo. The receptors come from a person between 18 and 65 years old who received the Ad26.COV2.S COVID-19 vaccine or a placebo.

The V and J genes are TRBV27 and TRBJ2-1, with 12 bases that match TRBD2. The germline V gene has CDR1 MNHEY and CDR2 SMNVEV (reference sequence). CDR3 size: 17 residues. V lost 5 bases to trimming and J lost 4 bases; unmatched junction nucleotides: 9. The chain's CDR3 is CASSPPTSGGAYNEQFF. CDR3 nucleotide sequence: TGTGCCAGCAGTCCTCCGACTAGCGGGGGTGCTTACAATGAGCAGTTCTTC.

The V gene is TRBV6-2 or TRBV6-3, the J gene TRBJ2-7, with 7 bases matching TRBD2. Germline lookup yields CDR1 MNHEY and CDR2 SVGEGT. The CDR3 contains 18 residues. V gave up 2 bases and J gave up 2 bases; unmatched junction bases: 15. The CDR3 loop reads CASSYPTVLADRTYEQYF. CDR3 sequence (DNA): TGTGCCAGCAGTTACCCGACAGTCCTAGCGGATAGAACCTACGAGCAGTACTTC.

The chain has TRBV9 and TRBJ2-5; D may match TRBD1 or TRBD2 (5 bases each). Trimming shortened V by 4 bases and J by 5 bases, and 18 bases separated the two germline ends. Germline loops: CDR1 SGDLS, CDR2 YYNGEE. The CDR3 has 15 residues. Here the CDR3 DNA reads TGTGCCAGCAGCCTCCGGGCGAGGGACGGGGAGACCCAGTACTTC. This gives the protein CASSLRARDGETQYF.

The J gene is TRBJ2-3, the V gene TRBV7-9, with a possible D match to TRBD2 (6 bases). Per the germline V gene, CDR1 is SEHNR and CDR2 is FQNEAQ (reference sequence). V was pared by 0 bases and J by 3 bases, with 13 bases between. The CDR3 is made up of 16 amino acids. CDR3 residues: CASSLALGRGTDTQYF. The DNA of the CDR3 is TGTGCCAGCAGCTTAGCGCTCGGGAGAGGGACAGATACGCAGTATTTT.

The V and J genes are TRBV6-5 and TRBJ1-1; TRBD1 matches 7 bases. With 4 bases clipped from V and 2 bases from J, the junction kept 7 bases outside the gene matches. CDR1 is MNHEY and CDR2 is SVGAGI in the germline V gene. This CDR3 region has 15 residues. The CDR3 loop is CASSWMGQTNTEAFF. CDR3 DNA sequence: TGTGCCAGCAGTTGGATGGGACAGACAAACACTGAAGCTTTCTTT.

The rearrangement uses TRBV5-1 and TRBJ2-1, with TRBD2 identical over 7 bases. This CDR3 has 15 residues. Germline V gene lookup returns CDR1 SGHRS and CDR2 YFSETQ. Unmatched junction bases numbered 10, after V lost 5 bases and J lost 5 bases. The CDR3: CASRKGSGRNNEQFF. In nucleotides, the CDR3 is TGCGCCAGCAGAAAGGGTAGCGGGCGAAACAATGAGCAGTTCTTC. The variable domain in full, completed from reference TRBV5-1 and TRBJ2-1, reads KAGVTQTPRYLIKTRGQQVTLSCSPISGHRSVSWYQQTPGQGLQFLFEYFSETQRNKGNFPGRFSGRQFSNSRSEMNVSTLELGDSALYLCASRKGSGRNNEQFFGPGTRLTVL.

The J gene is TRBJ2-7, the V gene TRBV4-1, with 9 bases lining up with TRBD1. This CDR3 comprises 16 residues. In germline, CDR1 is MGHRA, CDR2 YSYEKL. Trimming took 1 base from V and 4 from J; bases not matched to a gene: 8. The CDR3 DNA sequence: TGCGCCAGCAGCCAAGCTGTCCCGGGACAGGGATACGAGCAGTACTTC. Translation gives CASSQAVPGQGYEQYF.

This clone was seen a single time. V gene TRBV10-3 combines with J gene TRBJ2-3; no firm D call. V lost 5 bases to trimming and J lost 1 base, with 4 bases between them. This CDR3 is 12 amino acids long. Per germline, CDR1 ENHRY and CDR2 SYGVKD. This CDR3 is CAISTGTDTQYF. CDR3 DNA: TGTGCCATCAGTACCGGCACAGATACGCAGTATTTT.